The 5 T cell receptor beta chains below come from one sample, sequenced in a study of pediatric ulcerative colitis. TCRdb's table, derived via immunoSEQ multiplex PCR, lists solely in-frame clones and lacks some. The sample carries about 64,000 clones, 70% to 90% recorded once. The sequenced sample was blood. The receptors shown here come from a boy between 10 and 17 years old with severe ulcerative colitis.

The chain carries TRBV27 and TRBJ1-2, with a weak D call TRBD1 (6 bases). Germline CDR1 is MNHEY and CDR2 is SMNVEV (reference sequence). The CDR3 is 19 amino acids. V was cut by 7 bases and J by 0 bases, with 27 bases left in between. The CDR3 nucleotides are TGTGCCAGCACCAACCGCGCAACAGGGAGGGGGACATCTAACTATGGCTACACCTTC. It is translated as CASTNRATGRGTSNYGYTF.

In DNA form, the CDR3 reads TGTGCCAGCTCACCACTAGCAGGGTACACAGATACGCAGTATTTT. Translation gives CASSPLAGYTDTQYF. The chain links TRBV18 to TRBJ2-3, with a weak D call TRBD1 (5 bases). V lost 1 base and J 2 bases, leaving 10 bases between the germline ends. The CDR3 length is 15 residues. CDR1 is KGHSH, CDR2 LQKENI, per germline.

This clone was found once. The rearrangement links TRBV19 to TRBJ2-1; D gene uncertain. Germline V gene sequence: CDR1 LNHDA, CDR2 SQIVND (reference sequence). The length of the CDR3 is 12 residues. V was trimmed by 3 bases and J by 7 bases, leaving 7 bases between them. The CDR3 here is CASSIGLNEQFF. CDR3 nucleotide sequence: TGTGCCAGTAGTATTGGGCTTAATGAGCAGTTCTTC.

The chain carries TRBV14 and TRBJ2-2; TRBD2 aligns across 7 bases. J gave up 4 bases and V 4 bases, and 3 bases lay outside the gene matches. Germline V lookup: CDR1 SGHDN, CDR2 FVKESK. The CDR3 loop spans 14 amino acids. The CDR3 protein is CASSLLASTGELFF. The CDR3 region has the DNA TGTGCCAGCAGCCTACTAGCGTCCACCGGGGAGCTGTTTTTT.

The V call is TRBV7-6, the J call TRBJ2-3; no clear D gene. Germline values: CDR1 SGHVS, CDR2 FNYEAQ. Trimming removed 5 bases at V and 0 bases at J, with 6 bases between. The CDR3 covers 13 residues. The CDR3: CASSVQSTDTQYF. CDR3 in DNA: TGTGCCAGCAGCGTACAGAGCACAGATACGCAGTATTTT.